The clone carrying this T cell receptor (beta chain) was recorded a few times. The data were taken from a study of spatial heterogeneity in lung cancer. Study information: More beta-chain than alpha-chain sequences were consistently detected.

Time point described: sample taken at primary tumor resection. Researchers sequenced whole RNA taken from tumor, nontumor lung or frozen PBMC without sorting. One entry per CDR3 protein results from TCRdb running MiXCR on the 5' RACE reads. Of roughly 25,000 distinct CDR3 sequences detected, 6.9% appear once; the ten largest clones hold over 11%. The CDR3 contains 14 residues. The V gene's germline CDR1 is DFQATT and CDR2 SNEGSKA (reference sequence). V shed 0 bases and J shed 1 base, with 9 bases lying between them. The chain employs TRBV20-1 and TRBJ2-5; D gene unclear. Sequencing used PBMCs, obtained at surgery. The clonotype comes from a male donor with early-stage non-small cell lung cancer. The CDR3 bases are TGCAGTGCTAGAGATTTGGCTTCCCAAGAGACCCAGTACTTC. Encoded protein: CSARDLASQETQYF.